These 21 T cell receptor beta chains came from one sample sequenced in a study of sequential checkpoint blockade in melanoma. Treatment described: randomized to nivolumab then ipilimumab (arm A) or the reverse (arm B). The protocol was immunoSEQ multiplex PCR, while the TCRdb copy is restricted to in-frame clones and leaves out a portion. The sample has about 8,400 clones, around 50% seen once; the top ten hold 17%. The sample here was CD8+ T cells sorted from blood (inferred from file names), taken from a patient given nivolumab and ipilimumab in sequence. Every receptor here comes from a human donor with melanoma.

The rearrangement joins TRBV19 to TRBJ1-1; weak D call: TRBD1 (6 bases). The germline gives CDR1 LNHDA, CDR2 SQIVND (reference sequence). V was pared by 8 bases and J by 4 bases, with 20 bases between. The CDR3 has 15 residues. The CDR3, as DNA: TGTGCCAGTCGTGTTGTCATGGGGGCAGGCACTGAAGCTTTCTTT. This encodes CASRVVMGAGTEAFF.

The chain has TRBV7-8 and TRBJ1-5; no definite D call. Germline loops: CDR1 SGHVS, CDR2 FQNEAQ. The CDR3 sequence is 16 residues long. Trimming took off 0 bases at V and 7 bases at J, with 16 bases between the two ends. CDR3 region: CASSLALVGSGQPQHF. CDR3 bases: TGTGCCAGCAGCTTAGCGCTTGTAGGATCCGGGCAGCCCCAGCATTTT. Together with reference TRBV7-8 and TRBJ1-5, the CDR3 gives the full variable domain: GAGVSQSPRYKVAKRGQDVALRCDPISGHVSLFWYQQALGQGPEFLTYFQNEAQLDKSGLPSDRFFAERPEGSVSTLKIQRTQQEDSAVYLCASSLALVGSGQPQHFGDGTRLSIL.

On this clone: This is likely an artifact of a read error, given a far larger clone one base away. The chain is built from TRBV7-8 and TRBJ1-5, with TRBD1 matching over 7 bases. Germline trimming cut 9 bases from V and 0 bases from J; bases unmatched to any gene: 5. CDR1 and CDR2 (germline): SGHVS, FQNEAQ. This CDR3 spans 14 amino acids. CDR3 loop: CASRTGYSNQPQHF. The CDR3 nucleotides read TGTGCCAGTAGGACAGGTTATAGCAATCAGCCCCAGCATTTT. Based on the CDR3 plus reference TRBV7-8 and TRBJ1-5, the full variable domain is GAGVSQSPRYKVAKRGQDVALRCDPISGHVSLFWYQQALGQGPEFLTYFQNEAQLDKSGLPSDRFFAERPEGSVSTLKIQRTQQEDSAVYLCASRTGYSNQPQHFGDGTRLSIL.

V gene TRBV7-9 combines with J gene TRBJ2-2; 12 bases map to TRBD1. This CDR3 has 16 residues. CDR1 is SEHNR, CDR2 FQNEAQ, per germline (reference sequence). The V and J ends lost 1 base and 7 bases, in that order; junction bases with no gene match: 4. CDR3 DNA: TGTGCCAGCAGCTTAGGGGGACAGGGGGCCGGCGGGGAGCTGTTTTTT. Its translation: CASSLGGQGAGGELFF.

The V and J genes are TRBV19 and TRBJ1-2, with D possibly TRBD1 on 5 matching bases. Germline V CDR1 and CDR2: LNHDA, SQIVND (reference sequence). The length of the CDR3 is 13 residues. Trimming removed 3 bases at V and 5 bases at J, with 10 bases between. CDR3 region: CASSMRQGYGYTF. For the CDR3, the DNA is TGTGCCAGTAGTATGCGGCAGGGTTATGGCTACACCTTC.

The chain recombines TRBV7-2 with TRBJ2-7, with D possibly TRBD2 on 6 matching bases. In germline, CDR1 is SGHTA, CDR2 FQGNSA. The CDR3 totals 17 residues. V was clipped by 1 base and J by 0 bases, with 16 bases between them. DNA for the CDR3: TGTGCCAGCAGCTTAGAAATCCCTGCGGGGAACTCCTACGAGCAGTACTTC. Translated: CASSLEIPAGNSYEQYF.

This rearrangement joins TRBV4-1 to TRBJ1-4; 9 bases align to TRBD1. With 5 bases clipped from V and 0 bases from J, the junction kept 10 bases outside the gene matches. The CDR3 totals 18 residues. CDR1 is MGHRA and CDR2 is YSYEKL in the germline V gene. Here the CDR3 DNA reads TGCGCCAGCAGCGACCGGGACAGGGTTATTGCAACTAATGAAAAACTGTTTTTT. Its protein product is CASSDRDRVIATNEKLFF.

This chain connects TRBV11-2 to TRBJ2-1, with 8 positions matching TRBD2. Trimming at V came to 8 bases and at J to 12 bases, leaving 9 bases not matched to a gene. Germline CDR1 reads SGHAT; CDR2 reads FQNNGV. The CDR3 extends over 12 amino acids. The CDR3 DNA follows: TGTGCCAGCGCTGGGAGCGGGGGCAGGCAGTTCTTC. This encodes CASAGSGGRQFF.

V is TRBV6-5 and J is TRBJ1-1, with D perhaps matching TRBD1 (5 bases). Deletions cut 0 bases from V and 6 bases from J, with 8 bases between. Germline values: CDR1 MNHEY, CDR2 SVGAGI. The CDR3 covers 13 residues. The CDR3 loop is CASSYSGGAEAFF. The DNA of the CDR3 is TGTGCCAGCAGTTACTCGGGGGGGGCTGAAGCTTTCTTT.

The V gene is TRBV5-1, the J gene TRBJ2-7; 14 nucleotides align to TRBD2. V lost 4 bases and J lost 5; bases outside the gene matches: 5. The CDR3 is made up of 15 amino acids. Germline V gene data show CDR1 as SGHRS and CDR2 as YFSETQ. The chain's CDR3 is CASSEGTSGGDEQYF. The CDR3 nucleotides read TGCGCCAGCAGCGAAGGGACTAGCGGGGGAGACGAGCAGTACTTC.

The V gene is TRBV2, the J gene TRBJ1-1, with D hard to call. The germline CDR1 and CDR2 sequences are SNHLY and FYNNEI. Trimming took 4 bases from V and 5 from J, leaving 5 bases between them. This CDR3 has 11 residues. CDR3 sequence: CASSGATEAFF. The DNA for the CDR3 is TGTGCCAGCAGTGGGGCAACTGAAGCTTTCTTT.

The chain links TRBV7-2 to TRBJ2-7; 7 nucleotides align to TRBD1. CDR3 size: 15 residues. The J segment lost 0 bases and the V segment lost 4 bases, leaving 6 bases of the junction unmatched. The V gene's germline CDR1 is SGHTA and CDR2 FQGNSA. The CDR3 is CASSWGQFISYEQYF. As DNA, the CDR3 is TGTGCCAGCAGCTGGGGACAGTTTATCTCCTACGAGCAGTACTTC.

The chain combines TRBV7-9 with TRBJ1-2; 8 nucleotides match TRBD1. This CDR3 has 16 amino acids. From germline, CDR1 is SEHNR and CDR2 FQNEAQ (reference sequence). V trimming: 1 base; J trimming: 8 bases; junction bases outside the gene matches: 12. The DNA of the CDR3 is TGTGCCAGCAGCTTAGGGCTCCAGGGGGCAGTTAGGGGCTACACCTTC. It codes for CASSLGLQGAVRGYTF.

The chain couples TRBV5-6 to TRBJ1-2, with D tentatively TRBD1 (6 bases). Germline CDR1 is SGHDT and CDR2 is YYEEEE. This CDR3 contains 12 residues. V lost 4 bases and J lost 7, with 11 bases in between. Here the CDR3 DNA reads TGTGCCAGCAGCCACGGGACATCTGGCTACACCTTC. Protein sequence: CASSHGTSGYTF.

The V call is TRBV7-9, the J call TRBJ2-7; maybe TRBD2 (6 bases). This CDR3 comprises 12 residues. Trimming took off 5 bases at V and 8 bases at J, with 13 bases between the two ends. Germline values: CDR1 SEHNR, CDR2 FQNEAQ (reference sequence). DNA of the CDR3: TGTGCCAGCAGCCCGGGGGTAGCGCAGCAGTACTTC. It yields the protein CASSPGVAQQYF. Combining the CDR3 with reference TRBV7-9 and TRBJ2-7 gives the whole variable domain DTGVSQNPRHKITKRGQNVTFRCDPISEHNRLYWYRQTLGQGPEFLTYFQNEAQLEKSRLLSDRFSAERPKGSFSTLEIQRTEQGDSAMYLCASSPGVAQQYFGPGTRLTVT.

This chain joins TRBV7-9 and TRBJ2-7; TRBD1 matches 7 bases. Trimming took 4 bases from V and 0 from J; bases not matched to a gene: 3. This CDR3 has 14 residues. CDR1 and CDR2 from the germline V gene are SEHNR and FQNEAQ (reference sequence). For the CDR3, the DNA is TGTGCCAGCAGCTCCGGGACAGACTCCTACGAGCAGTACTTC. This gives the protein CASSSGTDSYEQYF.

The count of this clone is one. This sequence joins TRBV6-5 and TRBJ2-3, with 9 bases that match TRBD2. J was trimmed by 6 bases and V by 4 bases; bases with no gene match: 8. CDR3 length: 15 residues. Germline assignment: CDR1 MNHEY and CDR2 SVGAGI. The chain's CDR3 is CASSSWGGGADTQYF. The CDR3, as DNA: TGTGCCAGCAGTTCCTGGGGCGGGGGGGCCGATACGCAGTATTTT.

The rearrangement links TRBV27 to TRBJ1-5; TRBD1 aligns across 8 bases. Per the germline V gene, CDR1 is MNHEY and CDR2 is SMNVEV (reference sequence). This CDR3 comprises 15 residues. The ends lost 2 bases at V and 4 bases at J; junction bases unmatched: 4. The CDR3 sequence: CASSLRQGNNQPQHF. Here the CDR3 DNA reads TGTGCCAGCAGTTTAAGACAGGGGAATAATCAGCCCCAGCATTTT.

This clone is large. The J gene is TRBJ1-3, the V gene TRBV4-1, with a weak D call TRBD1 (6 bases). Germline lookup yields CDR1 MGHRA and CDR2 YSYEKL. This CDR3 contains 15 residues. The ends were cut back, 1 base at V and 4 bases at J, with 11 bases in the middle. CDR3 protein: CASSQVQGMGNTIYF. DNA of the CDR3: TGCGCCAGCAGCCAAGTCCAGGGGATGGGAAACACCATATATTTT.

The chain uses TRBV7-9 and TRBJ1-6; TRBD1 might be the D (6 bases). V lost 5 bases to trimming and J lost 9 bases, with 14 bases between them. Germline loops: CDR1 SEHNR, CDR2 FQNEAQ (reference sequence). This CDR3 has 14 amino acids. CDR3 amino acids: CASSRVGGGSPLHF. The DNA of the CDR3 is TGTGCCAGCAGCAGAGTAGGGGGTGGTTCACCCCTCCACTTT.

V gene TRBV28 combines with J gene TRBJ1-2; 9 bases match TRBD1. The CDR3 length is 15 residues. The trim removed 5 bases at V and 2 bases at J, leaving 6 bases unmatched. Per the germline V gene, CDR1 is MDHEN and CDR2 is SYDVKM. The CDR3 loop reads CASSLGTGRNYGYTF. The CDR3 DNA sequence: TGTGCCAGCAGTCTGGGGACAGGGAGGAACTATGGCTACACCTTC.